Described below is a single T cell receptor (beta chain) sequence and its context. Its matching antigen is unknown. These data are taken from a study of shared clonotypes between healthy human individuals. Whole-study findings and limits: A handful of donors showed sharing of about 5.5% of naive CD4 clonotypes. The study found lower generation probabilities in non-shared clonotypes than in those shared by all four donors.

Nashville, Tennessee was home to all donors, who were Caucasian adults. In the CD4+ fraction, cells were divided into CD45RA+ naive and CD45RA-negative memory subsets. The protocol was immunoSEQ multiplex PCR, while the TCRdb copy is restricted to in-frame clones and leaves out a portion. The table has under 2,500,000 clones, 90% to 97% seen once; the top ten hold roughly 0.13%. CDR3 size: 15 residues. Per the germline V gene, CDR1 is ENHRY and CDR2 is SYGVKD. V gave up 1 base and J gave up 5 bases, with 13 bases separating them. Material for sequencing was naive CD4+ T cells sorted from blood. Subset noted: CD45RA+ positively selected. The chain carries TRBV10-3 and TRBJ2-3, with D uncertain. This receptor was obtained from a man aged 18 to 29 in good health. CDR3 sequence reads: CAISEFRLQEDTQYF. The CDR3 region has the DNA TGTGCCATCAGTGAGTTTCGTCTACAAGAAGATACGCAGTATTTT.